Listed here are 24 T cell receptor beta chains from one sample, sequenced in a study of T cells in Graves' hyperthyroidism and ophthalmopathy. Amplified TCR beta CDR3 regions came from RNA transcripts. Researchers ran a first-round RT-PCR on the TCR CDR3 using the HTBI primer set. MiXCR, run by TCRdb on the multiplex PCR reads, gives a single entry per CDR3 protein. The data contain approximately 370,000 distinct CDR3 sequences, more than 12% of them singletons. The sequencing sample was made of blood. The receptors stem from a woman aged 30 to 39 with Graves' hyperthyroidism.

This clonotype showed up many times. This chain uses TRBV18 with TRBJ2-7, with 10 bases that match TRBD1. The germline V gene encodes CDR1 KGHSH and CDR2 LQKENI. Germline trimming cut 3 bases from V and 3 bases from J; bases unmatched to any gene: 5. The CDR3 length is 15 residues. Written as DNA, the CDR3 is TGTGCCAGCTCACCCGGACAGGGGGAGATCTACGAGCAGTACTTC. Its translation is CASSPGQGEIYEQYF.

This clonotype has at least ten counts. V gene TRBV7-9 combines with J gene TRBJ2-7; 8 bases agree with TRBD1. The CDR3 is 12 amino acids. Germline loops: CDR1 SEHNR, CDR2 FQNEAQ (reference sequence). J was trimmed by 6 bases and V by 4 bases; bases with no gene match: 2. The CDR3 here is CASSSTGVEQYF. In DNA form, the CDR3 reads TGTGCCAGCAGCTCGACAGGGGTCGAGCAGTACTTC.

The V and J genes are TRBV7-6 and TRBJ2-2; a weak D match, TRBD2 (6 bases). The ends were cut back, 3 bases at V and 4 bases at J, with 15 bases in the middle. Per germline, CDR1 SGHVS and CDR2 FNYEAQ. CDR3 length: 16 residues. In nucleotides, the CDR3 is TGTGCCAGCAGCTTCCGCGGGATGGATGGCACCGGGGAGCTGTTTTTT. This encodes CASSFRGMDGTGELFF.

The rearrangement uses TRBV20-1 and TRBJ2-1; D not resolved. This CDR3 comprises 18 residues. Germline CDR1 and CDR2: DFQATT and SNEGSKA (reference sequence). Deletions cut 1 base from V and 4 bases from J, with 23 bases between. The CDR3 reads CSARVHDYVGNQYNEQFF. The CDR3 bases are TGCAGTGCTAGAGTCCATGATTACGTAGGAAACCAATACAATGAGCAGTTCTTC.

This clonotype appeared many times. This chain's CDR3 is CAISESQGQYYEQYF. The CDR3 region has the DNA TGTGCCATCAGTGAGTCGCAGGGTCAGTACTACGAGCAGTACTTC. This sequence joins TRBV10-3 and TRBJ2-7; weak D call: TRBD1 (5 bases). This CDR3 has 15 residues. The germline V and J ends were trimmed by 0 bases and 3 bases, with 12 bases remaining between them. Germline assignment: CDR1 ENHRY and CDR2 SYGVKD.

This clonotype was counted a few times. V gene TRBV6-1 combines with J gene TRBJ2-3, with 8 bases lining up with TRBD2. From germline, CDR1 is MNHNS and CDR2 SASEGT. CDR3 length: 16 residues. The V gene end was trimmed by 4 bases and the J gene end by 4 bases; junction bases not matched to a gene: 10. The CDR3 DNA follows: TGTGCCAGCAGTGCCCTCCAAGCGGGAGATTCAGATACGCAGTATTTT. Residues: CASSALQAGDSDTQYF.

The genes are TRBV5-1 and TRBJ2-3, with TRBD1 as a possible D gene (6 bases). CDR1 and CDR2 from the germline V gene are SGHRS and YFSETQ. CDR3 length: 14 residues. V was pared by 0 bases and J by 6 bases, with 11 bases between. The CDR3 loop reads CASSLAPGEDTQYF. The DNA of the CDR3 is TGCGCCAGCAGCTTGGCGCCAGGGGAGGATACGCAGTATTTT.

This clonotype was counted ten times or more. The gene calls are TRBV20-1 and TRBJ2-7, with 8 positions matching TRBD1. V was clipped by 5 bases and J by 5 bases; unmatched bases: 11. The CDR3 consists of 14 residues. The germline V gene encodes CDR1 DFQATT and CDR2 SNEGSKA (reference sequence). CDR3 in amino acids: CSAPWTGPFDEQYF. CDR3 in DNA: TGCAGTGCTCCTTGGACAGGGCCGTTTGACGAGCAGTACTTC.

This clonotype was picked up a small number of times. The V call is TRBV3-1, the J call TRBJ1-5, with 8 positions matching TRBD1. Trimming at V came to 2 bases and at J to 7 bases, leaving 7 bases not matched to a gene. The germline V gene has CDR1 LGHDT and CDR2 YNNKEL (reference sequence). The length of the CDR3 is 15 residues. Here the CDR3 reads CASSQSQGAGQPQHF. Written as DNA, the CDR3 is TGTGCCAGCAGCCAATCCCAGGGGGCAGGGCAGCCCCAGCATTTT.

This clonotype was picked up a small number of times. The chain joins TRBV2 to TRBJ2-3, with D possibly being TRBD2 (7 bases). Per germline, CDR1 SNHLY and CDR2 FYNNEI. Trimming shortened V by 8 bases and J by 2 bases, and 14 bases separated the two germline ends. The CDR3 has 14 residues. The CDR3 spells CASLAGANTDTQYF. CDR3 DNA: TGTGCCAGCTTGGCGGGGGCAAACACAGATACGCAGTATTTT. The full variable domain, rest sourced from reference TRBV2 and TRBJ2-3, is EPEVTQTPSHQVTQMGQEVILRCVPISNHLYFYWYRQILGQKVEFLVSFYNNEISEKSEIFDDQFSVERPDGSNFTLKIRSTKLEDSAMYFCASLAGANTDTQYFGPGTRLTVL.

The V gene is TRBV28, the J gene TRBJ2-1, with 11 bases identical to TRBD2. This CDR3 comprises 15 residues. V dropped 8 bases and J dropped 5; count of bases not matched to a gene: 8. Germline V gene sequence: CDR1 MDHEN, CDR2 SYDVKM. The CDR3 coding sequence is TGTGCCAGCTCATCTTCACTAGCGGGGGACAATGAGCAGTTCTTC. Translated: CASSSSLAGDNEQFF.

The chain links TRBV18 to TRBJ2-1; possibly TRBD1 for D (6 bases). Per germline, CDR1 KGHSH and CDR2 LQKENI. Trimming removed 0 bases at V and 10 bases at J, with 13 bases between. This CDR3 is built from 14 residues. The CDR3 reads CASSPPSTTGEQFF. DNA for the CDR3: TGTGCCAGCTCACCACCTAGTACCACAGGGGAGCAGTTCTTC. The entire variable domain, with the rest obtained from reference TRBV18 and TRBJ2-1, is as follows: NAGVMQNPRHLVRRRGQEARLRCSPMKGHSHVYWYRQLPEEGLKFMVYLQKENIIDESGMPKERFSAEFPKEGPSILRIQQVVRGDSAAYFCASSPPSTTGEQFFGPGTRLTVL.

This clonotype was counted at least ten times. The chain employs TRBV28 and TRBJ1-1; no reliable D call. Looked up from germline, CDR1 is MDHEN and CDR2 is SYDVKM. This CDR3 has 13 amino acids. Trimming shortened V by 5 bases and J by 6 bases, and 13 bases separated the two germline ends. CDR3 DNA: TGTGCCAGCAGTATAATAAGTGGCCCTGAAGCTTTCTTT. Translating it yields CASSIISGPEAFF.

This clonotype was recorded at least ten times. The J gene is TRBJ1-2, the V gene TRBV6-1; TRBD1 is a possible D gene (5 bases). The germline V gene encodes CDR1 MNHNS and CDR2 SASEGT. This CDR3 has 14 amino acids. Trimming took 2 bases from V and 4 from J, leaving 11 bases between them. The CDR3 is CASSENRSFYGYTF. CDR3 bases: TGTGCCAGCAGTGAAAACAGGAGCTTCTATGGCTACACCTTC.

A few counts support this clonotype. The rearrangement uses TRBV5-6 and TRBJ1-6; the D is unclear. Per the germline V gene, CDR1 is SGHDT and CDR2 is YYEEEE. Trimming cost V 2 bases and J 0 bases, with 6 bases left between them. The CDR3 length is 15 residues. The DNA of the CDR3 is TGTGCCAGCAGCTTACACCTCTCCTATAATTCACCCCTCCACTTT. This gives the protein CASSLHLSYNSPLHF.

This clonotype was found a few times. This chain joins TRBV28 and TRBJ2-7, with D perhaps TRBD1 (5 bases). V was clipped by 10 bases and J by 2 bases, with 12 bases between them. This CDR3 has 12 residues. Per germline, CDR1 MDHEN and CDR2 SYDVKM. Here the CDR3 reads CATTQVTYEQYF. CDR3 DNA: TGTGCCACCACACAGGTTACCTACGAGCAGTACTTC.

The CDR3 bases are TGCGCCAGCAGCGGGACGACGGAGAAGAGGGTGCAGTACTTC. It codes for CASSGTTEKRVQYF. The chain uses TRBV5-1 and TRBJ2-7; D is tentatively TRBD1 or TRBD2 (5 bases each). Deletions cut 4 bases from V and 9 bases from J, with 20 bases between. Germline-derived CDR1 and CDR2 are SGHRS and YFSETQ. The CDR3 totals 14 residues.

The chain employs TRBV20-1 and TRBJ2-1, with no clear D. CDR1 and CDR2 from the germline V gene are DFQATT and SNEGSKA (reference sequence). This CDR3 has 11 amino acids. V dropped 1 base and J dropped 7 bases, with 5 bases sitting between them. The chain's CDR3 is CSARGENEQFF. CDR3 DNA: TGCAGTGCTAGAGGAGAGAATGAGCAGTTCTTC.

This clonotype was observed a few times. The V call is TRBV20-1, the J call TRBJ2-7; 7 bases match TRBD1. Germline V gene sequence: CDR1 DFQATT, CDR2 SNEGSKA (reference sequence). The CDR3 consists of 13 residues. V shed 8 bases and J 3 bases; nucleotides not matched to a gene: 10. Here the CDR3 reads CSPQGAGGYEQYF. CDR3 sequence (DNA): TGCAGTCCGCAGGGAGCAGGGGGCTACGAGCAGTACTTC.

V gene TRBV19 combines with J gene TRBJ2-1; D could derive from TRBD1 or TRBD2 (5 bases each). The V and J ends lost 5 bases and 4 bases respectively, with 12 bases between them. Germline V gene lookup returns CDR1 LNHDA and CDR2 SQIVND (reference sequence). This CDR3 comprises 14 residues. CDR3 amino acids: CASSPGTEYNEQFF. In DNA, the CDR3 is TGTGCCAGTAGTCCAGGGACGGAATACAATGAGCAGTTCTTC.

The sample holds a few counts of this clonotype. This chain joins TRBV5-1 and TRBJ2-3, with D possibly TRBD1 on 5 matching bases. CDR1 is SGHRS, CDR2 YFSETQ, per germline. The CDR3 is made up of 16 amino acids. V was cut by 0 bases and J by 0 bases, with 11 bases left in between. This chain's CDR3 is CASSLETASSTDTQYF. CDR3 nucleotide sequence: TGCGCCAGCAGCTTGGAGACAGCTTCTAGCACAGATACGCAGTATTTT.

The genes are TRBV7-3 and TRBJ2-2, with D unresolved. V lost 1 base and J lost 7, with 4 bases in between. CDR1 SGHTA and CDR2 FQGTGA come from the germline V gene. CDR3 size: 12 residues. The CDR3 sequence is CASSLNVGELFF. In DNA, the CDR3 is TGTGCCAGCAGCTTAAATGTCGGGGAGCTGTTTTTT.

This chain joins TRBV3-1 and TRBJ2-7; TRBD2 aligns across 11 bases. V shed 4 bases, J shed 1 base, and the junction held 9 bases outside the gene matches. Germline values: CDR1 LGHDT, CDR2 YNNKEL (reference sequence). This CDR3 contains 17 residues. The CDR3 is CASSPPQLAGGSYEQYF. CDR3 nucleotide sequence: TGTGCCAGCAGCCCCCCACAGCTAGCGGGAGGATCCTACGAGCAGTACTTC.

This clonotype was observed at least ten times. The DNA for the CDR3 is TGTGCCAGCAGCTCCTTGGCTGAAGCTTTCTTT. It yields the protein CASSSLAEAFF. The V gene is TRBV12-3 or TRBV12-4, the J gene TRBJ1-1; D gene ambiguous. V was trimmed by 6 bases and J by 6 bases, leaving 8 bases between them. This CDR3 has 11 amino acids.